This T cell receptor (beta chain) came from a study of blood T cell repertoires in COVID-19. The overall study: Material from acute and convalescent COVID-19 was sourced from the United States, Italy and Spain. T cells, B-cell-depleted T cells, or PBMCs provided the cDNA or gDNA that served as material.

Seattle patients were enrolled while actively infected and followed longitudinally. How the authors handled the data: Scientists estimated how many nucleated cells there were by amplifying reference gene primers. Sequencing was performed with immunoSEQ multiplex PCR; in TCRdb, only in-frame clones are kept and a portion is missing. V and J calls and clone size are copied from that table; D and trimming were computed from the DNA. Among about 180,000 clones listed, roughly four fifths were seen once. This clone was detected ten times or more. The germline gives CDR1 MDHEN, CDR2 SYDVKM. With 2 bases clipped from V and 3 bases from J, the junction kept 7 bases outside the gene matches. The CDR3 sequence is 15 residues long.

This chain connects TRBV28 to TRBJ2-7; 7 bases match TRBD1. This sequence was found in a woman aged 65 to 85 with COVID-19, enrolled during active disease. The sample taken for sequencing was peripheral blood. This CDR3 reads CASSLLQGVFYEQYF. As DNA, the CDR3 is TGTGCCAGCAGTTTACTCCAGGGGGTATTCTACGAGCAGTACTTC.